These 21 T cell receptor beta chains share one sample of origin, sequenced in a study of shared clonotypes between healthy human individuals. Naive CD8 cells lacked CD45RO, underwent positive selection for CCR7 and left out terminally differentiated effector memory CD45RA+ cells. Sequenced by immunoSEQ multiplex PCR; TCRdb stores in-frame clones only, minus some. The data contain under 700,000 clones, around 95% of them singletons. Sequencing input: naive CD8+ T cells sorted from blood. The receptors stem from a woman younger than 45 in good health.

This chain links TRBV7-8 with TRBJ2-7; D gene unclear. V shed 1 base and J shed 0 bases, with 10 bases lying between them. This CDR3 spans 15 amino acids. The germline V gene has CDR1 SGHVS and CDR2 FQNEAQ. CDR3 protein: CASSLGPDSSYEQYF. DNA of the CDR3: TGTGCCAGCAGCTTAGGGCCCGATTCCTCCTACGAGCAGTACTTC.

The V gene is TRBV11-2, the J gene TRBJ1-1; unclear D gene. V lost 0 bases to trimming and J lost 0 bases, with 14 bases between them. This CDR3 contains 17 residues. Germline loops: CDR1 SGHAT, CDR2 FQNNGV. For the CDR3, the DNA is TGTGCCAGCAGCTTAGATCGAAGGGCTCCGATGAACACTGAAGCTTTCTTT. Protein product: CASSLDRRAPMNTEAFF.

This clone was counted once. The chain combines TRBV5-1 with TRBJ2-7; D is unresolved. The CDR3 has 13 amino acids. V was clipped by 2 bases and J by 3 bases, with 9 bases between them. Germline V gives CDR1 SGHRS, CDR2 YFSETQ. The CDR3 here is CASSFSVGYEQYF. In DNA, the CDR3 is TGCGCCAGCAGCTTCAGCGTGGGCTACGAGCAGTACTTC.

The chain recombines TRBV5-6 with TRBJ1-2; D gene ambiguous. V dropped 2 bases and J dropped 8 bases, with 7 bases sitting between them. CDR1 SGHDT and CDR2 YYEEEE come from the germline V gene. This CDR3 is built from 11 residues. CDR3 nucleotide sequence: TGTGCCAGCAGCTTACTTGGAGGCTACACCTTC. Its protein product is CASSLLGGYTF.

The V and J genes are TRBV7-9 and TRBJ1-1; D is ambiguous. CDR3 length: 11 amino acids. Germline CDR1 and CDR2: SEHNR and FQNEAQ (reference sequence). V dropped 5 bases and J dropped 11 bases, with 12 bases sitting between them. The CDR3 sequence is CASSPKEQAFF. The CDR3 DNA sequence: TGTGCCAGCAGCCCCAAGGAGCAGGCTTTCTTT.

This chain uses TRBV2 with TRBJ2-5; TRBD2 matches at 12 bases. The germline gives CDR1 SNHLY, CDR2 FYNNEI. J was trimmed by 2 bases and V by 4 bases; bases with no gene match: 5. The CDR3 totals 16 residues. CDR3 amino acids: CASSGRLAGAQETQYF. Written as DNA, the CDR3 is TGTGCCAGCAGTGGACGACTAGCGGGAGCGCAAGAGACCCAGTACTTC.

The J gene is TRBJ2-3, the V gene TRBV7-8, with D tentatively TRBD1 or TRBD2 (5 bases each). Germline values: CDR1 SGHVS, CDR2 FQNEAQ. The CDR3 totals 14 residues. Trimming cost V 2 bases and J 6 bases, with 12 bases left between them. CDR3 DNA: TGTGCCAGCAGCTTAATCGGGGCAGGGGATACGCAGTATTTT. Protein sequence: CASSLIGAGDTQYF.

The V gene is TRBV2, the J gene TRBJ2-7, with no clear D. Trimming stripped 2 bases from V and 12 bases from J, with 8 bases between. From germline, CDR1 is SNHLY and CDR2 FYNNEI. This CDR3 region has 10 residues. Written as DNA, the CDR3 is TGTGCCAGCAGTGAAAATAGTCTGTACTTC. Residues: CASSENSLYF.

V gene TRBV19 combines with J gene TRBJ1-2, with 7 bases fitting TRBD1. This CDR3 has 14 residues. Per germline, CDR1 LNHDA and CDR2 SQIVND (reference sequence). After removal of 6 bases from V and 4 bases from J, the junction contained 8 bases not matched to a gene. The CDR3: CASRSDRVSYGYTF. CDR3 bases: TGTGCCAGTAGGAGTGACAGGGTTTCCTATGGCTACACCTTC.

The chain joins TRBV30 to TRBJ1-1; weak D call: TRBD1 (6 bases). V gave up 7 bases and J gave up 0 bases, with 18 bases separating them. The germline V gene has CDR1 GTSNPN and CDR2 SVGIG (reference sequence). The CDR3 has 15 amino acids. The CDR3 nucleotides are TGTGCCTTAGAACCAGGGGCCGCCGTGAACACTGAAGCTTTCTTT. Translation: CALEPGAAVNTEAFF.

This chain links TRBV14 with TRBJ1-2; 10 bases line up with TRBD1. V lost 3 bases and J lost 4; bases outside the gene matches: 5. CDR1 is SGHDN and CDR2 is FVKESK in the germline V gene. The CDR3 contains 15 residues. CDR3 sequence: CASSQTDRGSYGYTF. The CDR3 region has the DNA TGTGCCAGCAGCCAGACGGACAGGGGGAGCTATGGCTACACCTTC.

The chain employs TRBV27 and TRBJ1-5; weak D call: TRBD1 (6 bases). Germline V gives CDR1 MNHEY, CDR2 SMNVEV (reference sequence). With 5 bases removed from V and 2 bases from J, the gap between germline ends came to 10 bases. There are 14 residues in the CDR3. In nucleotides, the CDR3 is TGTGCCAGCAGTAACCGACAGGGCAATCAGCCCCAGCATTTT. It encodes CASSNRQGNQPQHF.

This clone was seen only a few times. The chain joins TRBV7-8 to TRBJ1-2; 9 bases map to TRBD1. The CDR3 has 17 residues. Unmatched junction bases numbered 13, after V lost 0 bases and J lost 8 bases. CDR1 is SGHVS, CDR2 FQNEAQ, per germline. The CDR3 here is CASSLAALGQGTRGYTF. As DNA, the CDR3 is TGTGCCAGCAGCTTAGCGGCCCTAGGACAGGGGACGAGGGGCTACACCTTC.

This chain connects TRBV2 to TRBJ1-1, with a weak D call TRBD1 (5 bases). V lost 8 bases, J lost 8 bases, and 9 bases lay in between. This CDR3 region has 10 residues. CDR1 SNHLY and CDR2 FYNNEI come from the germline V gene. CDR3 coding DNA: TGTGCCAGCCTGGCAGGGGAAGCTTTCTTT. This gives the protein CASLAGEAFF.

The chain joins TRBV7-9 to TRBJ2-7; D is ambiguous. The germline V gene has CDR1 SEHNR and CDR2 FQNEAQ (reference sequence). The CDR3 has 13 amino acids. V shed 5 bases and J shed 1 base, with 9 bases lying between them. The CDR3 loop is CASSTVGSYEQYF. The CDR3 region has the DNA TGTGCCAGCAGCACTGTAGGGTCCTACGAGCAGTACTTC.

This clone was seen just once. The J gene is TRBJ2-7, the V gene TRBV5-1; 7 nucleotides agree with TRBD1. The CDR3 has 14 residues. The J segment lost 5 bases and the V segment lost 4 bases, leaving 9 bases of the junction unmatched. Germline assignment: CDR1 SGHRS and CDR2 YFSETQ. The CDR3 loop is CASSVYRGRDEQYF. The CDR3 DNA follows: TGCGCCAGCAGCGTGTACAGGGGTAGGGACGAGCAGTACTTC.

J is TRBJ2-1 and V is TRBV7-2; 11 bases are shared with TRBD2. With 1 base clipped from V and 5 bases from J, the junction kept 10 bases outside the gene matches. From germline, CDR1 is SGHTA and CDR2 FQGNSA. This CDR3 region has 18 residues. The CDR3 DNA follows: TGTGCCAGCAGCTTAGTCCCGGGACTAGCGGAGGGGGACAATGAGCAGTTCTTC. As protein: CASSLVPGLAEGDNEQFF.

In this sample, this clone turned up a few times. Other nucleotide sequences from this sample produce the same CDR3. The CDR3 is CASSSGTGYNEQFF. The CDR3 DNA reads TGTGCCAGCAGCTCCGGGACAGGATACAATGAGCAGTTCTTC. This chain connects TRBV7-3 to TRBJ2-1; TRBD1 aligns across 8 bases. J gave up 4 bases and V 4 bases, and 3 bases lay outside the gene matches. The CDR3 runs to 14 residues. Germline CDR1 SGHTA, CDR2 FQGTGA.

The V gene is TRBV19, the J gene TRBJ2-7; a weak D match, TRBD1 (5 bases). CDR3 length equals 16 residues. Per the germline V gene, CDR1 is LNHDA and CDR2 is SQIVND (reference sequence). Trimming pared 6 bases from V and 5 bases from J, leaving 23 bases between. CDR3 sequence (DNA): TGTGCCAGTAGCGGAGCAAGCCCAACTCAAGGGGACGAGCAGTACTTC. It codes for CASSGASPTQGDEQYF.

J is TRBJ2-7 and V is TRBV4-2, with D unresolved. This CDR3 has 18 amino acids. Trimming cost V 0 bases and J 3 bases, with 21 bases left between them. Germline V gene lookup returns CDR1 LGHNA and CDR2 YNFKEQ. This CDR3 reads CASSQDSPRGGWGYEQYF. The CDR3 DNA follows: TGTGCCAGCAGCCAAGATTCTCCAAGAGGTGGTTGGGGCTACGAGCAGTACTTC.

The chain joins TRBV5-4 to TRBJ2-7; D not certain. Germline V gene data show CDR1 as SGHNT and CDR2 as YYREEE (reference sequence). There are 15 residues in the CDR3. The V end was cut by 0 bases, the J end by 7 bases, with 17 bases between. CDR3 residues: CASSLEGRLPTEQYF. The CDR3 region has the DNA TGTGCCAGCAGCTTGGAGGGAAGACTCCCTACGGAGCAGTACTTC. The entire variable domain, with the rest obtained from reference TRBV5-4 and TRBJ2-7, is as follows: ETGVTQSPTHLIKTRGQQVTLRCSSQSGHNTVSWYQQALGQGPQFIFQYYREEENGRGNFPPRFSGLQFPNYSSELNVNALELDDSALYLCASSLEGRLPTEQYFGPGTRLTVT.